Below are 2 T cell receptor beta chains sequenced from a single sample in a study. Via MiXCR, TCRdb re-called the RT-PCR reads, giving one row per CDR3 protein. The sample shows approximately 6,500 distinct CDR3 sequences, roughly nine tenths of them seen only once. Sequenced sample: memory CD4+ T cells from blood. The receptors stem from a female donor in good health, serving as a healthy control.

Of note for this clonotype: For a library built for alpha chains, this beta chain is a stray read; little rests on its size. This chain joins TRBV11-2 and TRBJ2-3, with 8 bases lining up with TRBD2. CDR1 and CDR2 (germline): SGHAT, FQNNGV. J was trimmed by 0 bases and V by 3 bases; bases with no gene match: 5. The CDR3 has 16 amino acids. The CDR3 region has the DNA TGTGCCAGCAGCTTGGTGGGCGGGAGGAGCACAGATACGCAGTATTTT. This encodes CASSLVGGRSTDTQYF. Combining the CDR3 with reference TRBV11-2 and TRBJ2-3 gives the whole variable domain EAGVAQSPRYKIIEKRQSVAFWCNPISGHATLYWYQQILGQGPKLLIQFQNNGVVDDSQLPKDRFSAERLKGVDSTLKIQPAKLEDSAVYLCASSLVGGRSTDTQYFGPGTRLTVL.

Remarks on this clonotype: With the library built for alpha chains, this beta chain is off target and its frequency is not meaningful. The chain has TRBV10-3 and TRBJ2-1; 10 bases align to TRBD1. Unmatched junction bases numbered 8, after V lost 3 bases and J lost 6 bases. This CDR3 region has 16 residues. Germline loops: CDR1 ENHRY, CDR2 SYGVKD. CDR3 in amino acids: CAISDPGTGEANEQFF. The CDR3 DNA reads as TGTGCCATCAGTGATCCGGGGACAGGGGAGGCCAATGAGCAGTTCTTC.